Listed below are T cell receptor beta chains from one sample, sequenced in a study of cytomegalovirus exposure and HLA in healthy donors. The protocol was immunoSEQ multiplex PCR, while the TCRdb copy is restricted to in-frame clones and leaves out a portion. The profile covers about 160,000 clones, with just under 90% appearing a single time and around a tenth taken by the ten largest. The sample comprised PBMCs. The receptors here all came from a woman younger than 35 in good health and CMV-seropositive. Both conserved end residues are part of each CDR3. The order of the fields is CDR3 protein, CDR3 DNA, D gene, clone size, V gene, J gene. The D gene is left open where the match is weak. Expanded clones get a size class; other rows say once, few or many, or leave the size out.

cdr3_aa: CASSGYRGTNTGELFF; cdr3_nt: TGCGCCAGCAGCGGATACAGGGGGACAAACACCGGGGAGCTGTTTTTT; d_call: TRBD1; clone_size: once; v_call: TRBV5-1; j_call: TRBJ2-2
cdr3_aa: CASSSLRGTTDTQYF; cdr3_nt: TGTGCCAGCAGCTCCCTTCGGGGGACTACAGATACGCAGTATTTT; d_call: .; clone_size: once; v_call: TRBV7-8; j_call: TRBJ2-3
cdr3_aa: CASSVGLPVDEQYF; cdr3_nt: TGTGCCAGCAGCGTTGGACTTCCCGTTGATGAGCAGTACTTC; d_call: .; clone_size: .; v_call: TRBV9; j_call: TRBJ2-7
cdr3_aa: CASSSYISRGRTYEQYF; cdr3_nt: TGTGCCAGCAGCTCCTACATAAGTAGGGGGCGAACTTACGAGCAGTACTTC; d_call: TRBD1; clone_size: .; v_call: TRBV11-2; j_call: TRBJ2-7
cdr3_aa: CASSKGADTEAFF; cdr3_nt: TGCGCCAGCAGTAAGGGAGCGGACACTGAAGCTTTCTTT; d_call: .; clone_size: .; v_call: TRBV5-1; j_call: TRBJ1-1
cdr3_aa: CASSYSSGPYEQYF; cdr3_nt: TGTGCCAGCAGTTACAGTAGCGGGCCCTACGAGCAGTACTTC; d_call: TRBD2; clone_size: .; v_call: TRBV6-5; j_call: TRBJ2-7
cdr3_aa: CASSLVASGRSAKNIQYF; cdr3_nt: TGTGCCAGCAGCTTGGTGGCTAGCGGGAGATCAGCCAAAAACATTCAGTACTTC; d_call: TRBD2; clone_size: .; v_call: TRBV5-6; j_call: TRBJ2-4
cdr3_aa: CASSPLRSTGELFF; cdr3_nt: TGTGCCAGCTCGCCCCTACGGTCGACCGGGGAGCTGTTTTTT; d_call: .; clone_size: .; v_call: TRBV18; j_call: TRBJ2-2
cdr3_aa: CASSLKTFRNTGELFF; cdr3_nt: TGTGCCAGCAGCTTAAAGACTTTCCGGAACACCGGGGAGCTGTTTTTT; d_call: .; clone_size: .; v_call: TRBV13; j_call: TRBJ2-2
cdr3_aa: CASTEDRGFTGELFF; cdr3_nt: TGTGCCAGCACGGAGGACAGGGGCTTCACCGGGGAGCTGTTTTTT; d_call: TRBD1; clone_size: .; v_call: TRBV25-1; j_call: TRBJ2-2
cdr3_aa: CASSRRGQFYEQYF; cdr3_nt: TGTGCCAGCAGTAGGAGGGGACAGTTCTACGAGCAGTACTTC; d_call: .; clone_size: .; v_call: TRBV11-2; j_call: TRBJ2-7
cdr3_aa: CASSQEDGLAGTIEHGELFF; cdr3_nt: TGCGCCAGCAGCCAAGAAGATGGACTAGCGGGCACCATAGAACACGGGGAGCTGTTTTTT; d_call: TRBD2; clone_size: .; v_call: TRBV4-1; j_call: TRBJ2-2
cdr3_aa: CASSPASQSGTEAFF; cdr3_nt: TGCGCCAGCAGCCCGGCGTCCCAATCGGGCACTGAAGCTTTCTTT; d_call: .; clone_size: .; v_call: TRBV5-1; j_call: TRBJ1-1
cdr3_aa: CASRRLGGEEKLFF; cdr3_nt: TGTGCCAGCAGACGCTTGGGGGGGGAAGAAAAACTGTTTTTT; d_call: .; clone_size: .; v_call: TRBV6-1; j_call: TRBJ1-4
cdr3_aa: CASSSTGLVGEAFF; cdr3_nt: TGTGCCAGCAGCTCGACAGGGTTAGTAGGTGAAGCTTTCTTT; d_call: TRBD1; clone_size: .; v_call: TRBV7-8; j_call: TRBJ1-1
cdr3_aa: CASRRQGTVQETQYF; cdr3_nt: TGTGCCAGTAGGCGACAGGGGACGGTCCAAGAGACCCAGTACTTC; d_call: TRBD1; clone_size: .; v_call: TRBV19; j_call: TRBJ2-5
cdr3_aa: CASSGSGEQYF; cdr3_nt: TGCGCCAGCAGTGGATCGGGCGAGCAGTACTTC; d_call: .; clone_size: few; v_call: TRBV10-1; j_call: TRBJ2-7
cdr3_aa: CASSGLRDRLDTQPQHF; cdr3_nt: TGTGCCAGTAGTGGGCTCCGGGACAGGCTCGACACTCAGCCCCAGCATTTT; d_call: TRBD1; clone_size: .; v_call: TRBV19; j_call: TRBJ1-5
cdr3_aa: CASSPRLGQTYNYGYTF; cdr3_nt: TGTGCCAGCAGCCCCCGTCTGGGACAGACTTATAACTATGGCTACACCTTC; d_call: TRBD1; clone_size: .; v_call: TRBV11-2; j_call: TRBJ1-2
cdr3_aa: CASSYSYDTGELFF; cdr3_nt: TGTGCCAGCAGTTACTCGTATGACACCGGGGAGCTGTTTTTT; d_call: .; clone_size: .; v_call: TRBV6-6; j_call: TRBJ2-2
cdr3_aa: CASSPGQGWEQYF; cdr3_nt: TGTGCCAGCAGCCCGGGACAGGGATGGGAGCAGTACTTC; d_call: TRBD1; clone_size: .; v_call: TRBV11-3; j_call: TRBJ2-7
cdr3_aa: CASSPSGLAAGSEQYF; cdr3_nt: TGTGCCAGCAGCCCCAGCGGACTAGCGGCCGGCTCTGAGCAGTACTTC; d_call: TRBD2; clone_size: .; v_call: TRBV7-3; j_call: TRBJ2-7